Listed below are T cell receptor beta chains from one sample, sequenced in a study of tumor-infiltrating lymphocytes in primary liver carcinoma. TCRdb redid the calling of the multiplex PCR reads with MiXCR, one entry per CDR3 protein. The repertoire holds fewer than 350,000 distinct CDR3 sequences, with 50% to 70% as singletons. Sequenced: peripheral blood. These receptor sequences come from a man aged 40-49 years with primary liver carcinoma and hepatitis B virus infection. Each CDR3 is given without its conserved first and last residue.

>TRBJ2-5|TRBV11-1
TSTPGTGVETQC
>TRBJ1-6|TRBV12-3/TRBV12-4
ASSFSGGNSPLH
>TRBJ2-7|TRBV6-1
ASGVGDEQY
>TRBJ1-1|TRBV12-3/TRBV12-4
ASTGHGGETS
>TRBJ2-1|TRBV5-1
ASSLGAQGGAEQF
>TRBJ1-1|TRBV12-3/TRBV12-4
ASSGPTVTNTEAF
>TRBJ2-3|TRBV28
ASMSNTDTQY
>TRBJ2-5|TRBV6-5
ASSRGQDRQETQY
>TRBJ2-1|TRBV30
ASNEYNEQF
>TRBJ2-5|TRBV14
ASSQNRGRETQY
>TRBJ2-7|TRBV6-2/TRBV6-3
ASSYSRASGNTVDEQY
>TRBJ1-5|TRBV28
ASCLSRSNQPQH
>TRBJ2-3|TRBV5-4
TSSLGGTQGTQY
>TRBJ2-3|TRBV11-2
TSSLQGIDTQY
>TRBJ1-2|TRBV29-1
SVEVSGAGGYT
>TRBJ2-1|TRBV6-2/TRBV6-3
ASSYGRRISLLEQF
>TRBJ2-1|TRBV5-1
ASSLVGEPYNEQF
>TRBJ2-3|TRBV10-2
ASSVSGEGRTDTQY
>TRBJ2-7|TRBV6-2/TRBV6-3
ASSYGGSGEQY
>TRBJ2-5|TRBV11-2
ASSYGTTQETQY
>TRBJ1-1|TRBV29-1
SDEPNTEAF
>TRBJ2-1|TRBV11-3
ANSLTVRGGDNEQF
>TRBJ2-1|TRBV11-1
VSSLARGSRSSYNEQF
>TRBJ2-5|TRBV4-2
ATSLAGLEEIQY
>TRBJ2-1|TRBV13
ARSSGPALSEQF
>TRBJ2-6|TRBV6-6
ASSDKSAGVNVLT
>TRBJ2-7|TRBV11-2
ASSLEPSGDWVEQY
>TRBJ1-5|TRBV30
ARGNRENQPPQ
>TRBJ2-2|TRBV2
ASNRDTNTGELF
>TRBJ2-3|TRBV5-1
ASSLDGASTDTQY
>TRBJ2-5|TRBV6-6
ASTMRPETHY
>TRBJ1-4|TRBV6-6
ASSYGQANEKLF
>TRBJ1-5|TRBV6-2/TRBV6-3
ASSEQGIGNQPQH
>TRBJ2-3|TRBV4-1
ASSQEWGGGTDTQY
>TRBJ2-1|TRBV30
AWSKGLSYNEQF
>TRBJ1-4|TRBV10-3
AISNGDTTNEKLF
>TRBJ2-3|TRBV5-1
ASSFGTGLGDTQY
>TRBJ2-7|TRBV6-5
ASSSSRTSGSYEQY
>TRBJ2-3|TRBV11-2
ASGSQGRLAGSGDTQY
>TRBJ2-5|TRBV5-5
ASSASQETRY